The 22 T cell receptor beta chains below come from one sample, sequenced in a study of vaccination effects on CD4 cells after COVID-19 (dated by TCRdb to 2022 to 2024). These receptors have no known antigen. To identify antigen-specific CD4+ T cell clonotypes by their expansion, the ViraFEST assay first stimulated PBMC with viral peptide pools and then applied TCR sequencing. After approximately eleven days of culture, CD4+ T cells were isolated with the EasySep CD4+ T cell isolation kit. Receptor libraries were prepared by the immunoSEQ multiplex PCR assay. The table was pulled from immuneACCESS by TCRdb, which kept in-frame rearrangements only. Such tables lose some clones; where checked, under half of the loss comes from unresolved V genes, and the rest has no known cause. Within this sample are under 85,000 clones, with around four fifths of them counted one time only. Roughly 1.7% of the sample belongs to the ten largest clones.

Material: CD4+ T cells from PBMCs cultured with HCoV-229E spike peptides, obtained before COVID-19 vaccination. Explained via the paper, the cell subset or site label denotes: HCoV-229E spike overlapping peptide pool stimulation. Receptors originate from a human donor who received a COVID-19 vaccine.

The CDR3 sequence is CASSLGAGRFTSYEQFF. As DNA, the CDR3 is TGCGCCAGCAGCTTGGGGGCGGGCAGATTCACAAGTTATGAGCAGTTCTTC. V is TRBV5-1 and J is TRBJ2-1; D possibly corresponds to TRBD2 (5 bases). The CDR3 runs 17 residues. The ends were cut back, 0 bases at V and 8 bases at J, with 21 bases in the middle. Germline CDR1 is SGHRS and CDR2 is YFSETQ.

For this clone: Other DNA sequences in the sample encode the same CDR3. This chain uses TRBV29-1 with TRBJ1-1; 8 positions agree with TRBD1. This CDR3 region has 12 residues. After removal of 7 bases from V and 2 bases from J, the junction contained 3 bases not matched to a gene. Germline loops: CDR1 SQVTM, CDR2 ANQGSEA. The CDR3 spells CSAGTGNTEAFF. For the CDR3, the DNA is TGCAGCGCTGGGACAGGAAACACTGAAGCTTTCTTT.

This clone was detected once. The CDR3 DNA reads as TGTGCCAGCAGTGAACAAAGGCTCGGACAGAGCTCCTATAATTCACCCCTCCACTTT. Its translation is CASSEQRLGQSSYNSPLHF. The rearrangement uses TRBV6-1 and TRBJ1-6; tentatively, D is TRBD1 (6 bases). Germline V gives CDR1 MNHNS, CDR2 SASEGT. The V end lost 2 bases, the J end lost 0 bases, and 17 bases lay between the germline ends. CDR3 length equals 19 residues.

This clone has a handful of counts. V is TRBV5-6 and J is TRBJ1-2; D call uncertain. Germline V gene lookup returns CDR1 SGHDT and CDR2 YYEEEE. The CDR3 sequence is 14 residues long. The V and J ends lost 0 bases and 2 bases respectively, with 8 bases between them. The CDR3 bases are TGTGCCAGCAGCTTGGGTAGTTCCAACTATGGCTACACCTTC. Translation gives CASSLGSSNYGYTF.

The V call is TRBV19, the J call TRBJ1-1; 7 bases fit TRBD1. Germline V gives CDR1 LNHDA, CDR2 SQIVND (reference sequence). There are 14 residues in the CDR3. V lost 5 bases to trimming and J lost 1 base; unmatched junction nucleotides: 4. CDR3 nucleotides: TGTGCCAGTAGTCTCAGGACAGGGAACACTGAAGCTTTCTTT. Amino acid sequence: CASSLRTGNTEAFF.

The chain links TRBV5-1 to TRBJ1-1; a possible D gene is TRBD1 (5 bases). This CDR3 region has 13 residues. The germline gives CDR1 SGHRS, CDR2 YFSETQ. V was shortened by 5 bases and J by 2 bases, with 10 bases between the two germline ends. The CDR3 region has the DNA TGCGCCAGCAGAAGGGGCGCTAACACTGAAGCTTTCTTT. Its translation: CASRRGANTEAFF.

This clone is a singleton in its sample. V and J are TRBV5-1 and TRBJ2-1, with TRBD2 as a possible D gene (6 bases). The CDR3 spans 15 residues. V dropped 3 bases and J dropped 2 bases, with 12 bases sitting between them. Per the germline V gene, CDR1 is SGHRS and CDR2 is YFSETQ. This CDR3 is CASSSRDRTYNEQFF. CDR3 sequence (DNA): TGCGCCAGCAGCTCGCGGGACCGTACCTACAATGAGCAGTTCTTC.

The chain employs TRBV5-1 and TRBJ2-3; 7 bases fit TRBD1. V gave up 3 bases and J gave up 3 bases; unmatched junction bases: 7. There are 15 residues in the CDR3. Germline assignment: CDR1 SGHRS and CDR2 YFSETQ. As DNA, the CDR3 is TGCGCCAGCAGCTCGACAGGGTTTTCGACAGATACGCAGTATTTT. This encodes CASSSTGFSTDTQYF.

This clone has just a few counts. This chain links TRBV19 with TRBJ2-2; TRBD2 agrees at 7 bases. CDR1 LNHDA and CDR2 SQIVND come from the germline V gene (reference sequence). The CDR3 sequence is 13 residues long. The junction had 3 bases not matched to a gene; V was cut back by 6 bases and J by 5 bases. This chain's CDR3 is CASRTSLTGELFF. CDR3 sequence (DNA): TGTGCCAGTAGGACTAGCTTGACCGGGGAGCTGTTTTTT.

The chain employs TRBV5-1 and TRBJ1-6; unclear D gene. This CDR3 contains 14 residues. Germline-derived CDR1 and CDR2 are SGHRS and YFSETQ. V shed 5 bases and J shed 0 bases, with 6 bases lying between them. CDR3 region: CASSSSSYNSPLHF. Written as DNA, the CDR3 is TGCGCCAGCAGTTCAAGCTCCTATAATTCACCCCTCCACTTT.

This clone was observed a single time. The chain combines TRBV5-5 with TRBJ2-6; D call uncertain. CDR3 length equals 14 residues. The germline V gene encodes CDR1 SGHKS and CDR2 YYEKEE (reference sequence). Between the trimmed V and J ends, which lost 3 bases and 4 bases, there was a span of 8 bases. DNA for the CDR3: TGTGCCAGCAGCTCCAAGGCCGGGGCCAACGTCCTGACTTTC. Its translation: CASSSKAGANVLTF.

The J gene is TRBJ2-2, the V gene TRBV7-3, with D possibly being TRBD1 (5 bases). This CDR3 has 13 residues. Per the germline V gene, CDR1 is SGHTA and CDR2 is FQGTGA. The germline V and J ends were trimmed by 5 bases and 1 base, with 5 bases remaining between them. The DNA for the CDR3 is TGTGCCAGCAGCACAGGGAACACCGGGGAGCTGTTTTTT. Translation gives CASSTGNTGELFF.

The sample holds a few counts of this clone. The chain has TRBV5-5 and TRBJ1-6; 7 bases are shared with TRBD1. V gave up 3 bases and J gave up 7 bases; unmatched junction bases: 7. CDR1 is SGHKS, CDR2 YYEKEE, per germline (reference sequence). The CDR3 spans 15 residues. The CDR3 reads CASSSTTGRNSPLHF. In DNA form, the CDR3 reads TGTGCCAGCAGCTCGACGACAGGGAGAAATTCACCCCTCCACTTT.

The rearrangement links TRBV18 to TRBJ2-7, with 7 bases lining up with TRBD1. The V and J ends lost 3 bases and 5 bases, in that order; junction bases with no gene match: 4. The CDR3 is 13 residues long. Per germline, CDR1 KGHSH and CDR2 LQKENI. CDR3 nucleotides: TGTGCCAGCTCACCGACAGGGTCCCACGAGCAGTACGTC. Translating it yields CASSPTGSHEQYV.

The rearrangement links TRBV11-3 to TRBJ1-2; D is unclear. Germline V gives CDR1 SGHNT, CDR2 YENEEA. Trimming cost V 5 bases and J 0 bases, with 10 bases left between them. This CDR3 is 14 amino acids long. CDR3 loop: CASSHREANYGYTF. The CDR3 nucleotides read TGTGCCAGCAGCCACCGTGAAGCTAACTATGGCTACACCTTC.

This chain connects TRBV7-9 to TRBJ2-1; TRBD1 might be the D (5 bases). The V end lost 1 base, the J end lost 0 bases, and 10 bases lay between the germline ends. This CDR3 has 16 amino acids. Looked up from germline, CDR1 is SEHNR and CDR2 is FQNEAQ (reference sequence). CDR3 amino acids: CASSLVWTISYNEQFF. The CDR3 coding sequence is TGTGCCAGCAGCTTAGTATGGACAATCTCCTACAATGAGCAGTTCTTC.

This chain links TRBV19 with TRBJ2-3, with 7 bases aligning to TRBD2. The CDR3 extends over 14 amino acids. The junction had 5 bases not matched to a gene; V was cut back by 5 bases and J by 3 bases. CDR1 and CDR2 from the germline V gene are LNHDA and SQIVND (reference sequence). The CDR3 is CASSVTSATDTQYF. Written as DNA, the CDR3 is TGTGCCAGTAGTGTAACTAGCGCTACAGATACGCAGTATTTT.

The chain carries TRBV18 and TRBJ1-6, with TRBD1 matching 7 bases. The germline V gene has CDR1 KGHSH and CDR2 LQKENI. The CDR3 loop spans 18 amino acids. The ends lost 3 bases at V and 0 bases at J; junction bases unmatched: 8. CDR3 nucleotide sequence: TGTGCCAGCTCACCCTCGTCAGGGGGGAGCTCCTATAATTCACCCCTCCACTTT. This sequence encodes CASSPSSGGSSYNSPLHF. The complete variable domain, with remaining parts taken from reference TRBV18 and TRBJ1-6, reads NAGVMQNPRHLVRRRGQEARLRCSPMKGHSHVYWYRQLPEEGLKFMVYLQKENIIDESGMPKERFSAEFPKEGPSILRIQQVVRGDSAAYFCASSPSSGGSSYNSPLHFGNGTRLTVT.

The J gene is TRBJ1-1, the V gene TRBV6-5; 8 bases fit TRBD1. This CDR3 comprises 14 residues. V gave up 4 bases and J gave up 7 bases; unmatched junction bases: 8. CDR1 MNHEY and CDR2 SVGAGI come from the germline V gene. The CDR3 DNA sequence: TGTGCCAGCAGTTCAACGGACAGGGAAAATGAAGCTTTCTTT. Encoded protein: CASSSTDRENEAFF.

The genes are TRBV5-1 and TRBJ1-1; TRBD1 aligns across 11 bases. The CDR3 runs to 14 residues. Germline CDR1 and CDR2: SGHRS and YFSETQ. J was trimmed by 5 bases and V by 4 bases; bases with no gene match: 4. CDR3 nucleotide sequence: TGCGCCAGCAGCCAAGGGACAGGGGGTACTGAAGCTTTCTTT. This codes for CASSQGTGGTEAFF.

This clone appeared a few times. V and J are TRBV7-2 and TRBJ1-3; D remains unclear. Germline-derived CDR1 and CDR2 are SGHTA and FQGNSA. Trimming shortened V by 1 base and J by 1 base, and 8 bases separated the two germline ends. The CDR3 spans 15 residues. Here the CDR3 reads CASSLEDRSGNTIYF. The DNA of the CDR3 is TGTGCCAGCAGCTTAGAGGATAGATCTGGAAACACCATATATTTT.

This chain links TRBV12-3 or TRBV12-4 with TRBJ2-7, with no clear D. This CDR3 has 12 amino acids. V lost 1 base and J lost 3, with 4 bases in between. CDR3 coding DNA: TGTGCCAGCAGTTTAGACAGCTACGAGCAGTACGTC. It yields the protein CASSLDSYEQYV.